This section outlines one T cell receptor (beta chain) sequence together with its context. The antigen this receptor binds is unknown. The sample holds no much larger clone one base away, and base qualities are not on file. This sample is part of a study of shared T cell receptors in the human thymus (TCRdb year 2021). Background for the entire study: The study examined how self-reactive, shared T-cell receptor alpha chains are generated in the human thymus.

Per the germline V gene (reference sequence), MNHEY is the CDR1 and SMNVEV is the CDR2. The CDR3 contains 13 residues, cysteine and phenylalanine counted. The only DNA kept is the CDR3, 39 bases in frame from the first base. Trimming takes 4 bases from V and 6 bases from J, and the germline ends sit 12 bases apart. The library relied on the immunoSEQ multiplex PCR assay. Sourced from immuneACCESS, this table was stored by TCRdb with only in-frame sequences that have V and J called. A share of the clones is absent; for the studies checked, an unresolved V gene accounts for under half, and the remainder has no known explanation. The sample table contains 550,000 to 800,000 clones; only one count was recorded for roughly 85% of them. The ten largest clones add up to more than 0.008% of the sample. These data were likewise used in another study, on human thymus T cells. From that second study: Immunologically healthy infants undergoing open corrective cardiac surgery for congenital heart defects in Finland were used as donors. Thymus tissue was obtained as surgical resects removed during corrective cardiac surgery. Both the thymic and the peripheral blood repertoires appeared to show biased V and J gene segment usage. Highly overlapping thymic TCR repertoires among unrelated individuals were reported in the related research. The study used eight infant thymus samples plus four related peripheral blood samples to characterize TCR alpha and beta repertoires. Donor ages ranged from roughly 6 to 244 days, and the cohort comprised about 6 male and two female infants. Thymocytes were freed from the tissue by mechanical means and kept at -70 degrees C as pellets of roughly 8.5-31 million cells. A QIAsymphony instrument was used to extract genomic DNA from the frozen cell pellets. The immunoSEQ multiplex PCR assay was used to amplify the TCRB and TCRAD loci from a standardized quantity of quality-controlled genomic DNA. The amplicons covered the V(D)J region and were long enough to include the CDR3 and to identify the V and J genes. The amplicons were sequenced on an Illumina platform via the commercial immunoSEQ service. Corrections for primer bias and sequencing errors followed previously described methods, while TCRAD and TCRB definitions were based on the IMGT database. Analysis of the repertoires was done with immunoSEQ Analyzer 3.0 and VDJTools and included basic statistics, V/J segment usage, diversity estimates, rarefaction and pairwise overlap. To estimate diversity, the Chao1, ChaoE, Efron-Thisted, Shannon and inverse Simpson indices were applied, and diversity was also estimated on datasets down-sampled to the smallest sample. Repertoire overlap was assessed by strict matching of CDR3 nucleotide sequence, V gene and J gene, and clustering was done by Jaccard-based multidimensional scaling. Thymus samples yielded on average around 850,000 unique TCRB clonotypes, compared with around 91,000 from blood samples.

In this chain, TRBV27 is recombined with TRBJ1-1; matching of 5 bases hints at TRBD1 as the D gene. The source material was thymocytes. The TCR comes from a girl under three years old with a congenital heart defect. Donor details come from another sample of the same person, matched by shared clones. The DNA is TGTGCCAGCAGTTCCCGAAGGGGCTCTGAAGCTTTCTTT. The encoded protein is CASSSRRGSEAFF.